This TCR beta chain is from a study of response to subunit inactivated influenza vaccine. Study-level results: Few new T cells, the authors suggested, are recruited by each seasonal influenza vaccination.

TCRdb re-analysed the RT-PCR reads in MiXCR, keeping a single row per CDR3 protein. The sample has roughly 570,000 distinct CDR3 sequences; 12% to 15% are singletons. The CDR3 has 12 amino acids. Trimming took 6 bases from V and 4 from J, leaving 9 bases between them. CDR1 is SQVTM and CDR2 is ANQGSEA in the germline V gene. With regard to this clonotype: The target antigen is unknown.

This specimen was PBMCs from blood, taken 11 to 12 days after vaccination. The chain recombines TRBV29-1 with TRBJ2-2, with D uncertain. This clonotype originated in a middle-aged man who received an inactivated influenza vaccine. The CDR3 bases are TGCAGCGTGGCAAGTAGCACCGGGGAGCTGTTTTTT. Translated, it gives CSVASSTGELFF.